The 7 T cell receptor beta chains in this list originate from one sample, sequenced in a study of T cells after yellow fever vaccination. TCRdb recomputed calls from the 5' RACE reads with MiXCR, one row per CDR3 protein. The repertoire includes roughly 74,000 distinct CDR3 sequences, approximately 7% of them detected once, and 35% to 45% sits in the top ten. Sequences were derived from CD8+ T cells sorted from PBMCs, sampled 5 days after the first yellow fever vaccination. These receptors came from a man younger than 35 who received the YFV17D yellow fever vaccine.

This clonotype was observed at least ten times. The chain carries TRBV30 and TRBJ2-3, with 9 bases fitting TRBD2. CDR1 is GTSNPN and CDR2 is SVGIG in the germline V gene (reference sequence). The CDR3 totals 16 residues. Germline trimming cut 0 bases from V and 2 bases from J; bases unmatched to any gene: 6. This chain's CDR3 is CAWSVGLAGFTDTQYF. The CDR3 DNA follows: TGTGCCTGGAGTGTCGGTCTAGCGGGGTTCACAGATACGCAGTATTTT.

This clonotype has a count of ten or more. The chain combines TRBV6-2 or TRBV6-3 with TRBJ2-7; unclear D gene. The length of the CDR3 is 13 residues. Germline loops: CDR1 MNHEY, CDR2 SVGEGT. With 5 bases removed from V and 0 bases from J, the gap between germline ends came to 8 bases. CDR3 nucleotides: TGTGCCAGCAGTCGACCGTCCTCCTACGAGCAGTACTTC. Protein: CASSRPSSYEQYF.

This clonotype was seen only a few times. The V gene is TRBV6-5, the J gene TRBJ2-1; tentative D call: TRBD2 (6 bases). CDR3 length: 13 amino acids. Germline V gene data show CDR1 as MNHEY and CDR2 as SVGAGI. Trimming removed 6 bases at V and 8 bases at J, with 14 bases between. CDR3 DNA sequence: TGTGCCAGCAGCCCCCGGGGGTCTTATGAGCAGTTCTTC. It encodes CASSPRGSYEQFF.

The sample holds a few counts of this clonotype. This chain uses TRBV20-1 with TRBJ2-7, with no clear D. The germline V gene has CDR1 DFQATT and CDR2 SNEGSKA (reference sequence). With 0 bases removed from V and 3 bases from J, the gap between germline ends came to 3 bases. The CDR3 is 11 amino acids. CDR3 protein: CSAREGYEQYV. The CDR3 nucleotides are TGCAGTGCTAGAGAGGGCTACGAGCAGTACGTC.

Many counts were recorded for this clonotype. The gene calls are TRBV6-2 or TRBV6-3 and TRBJ2-6; a possible D gene is TRBD1 (5 bases). The CDR3 contains 15 residues. The germline V gene encodes CDR1 MNHEY and CDR2 SVGEGT. Trimming pared 2 bases from V and 1 base from J, leaving 6 bases between. The CDR3: CASSYRQSGANVLTF. CDR3 nucleotides: TGTGCCAGCAGTTACAGACAGTCTGGGGCCAACGTCCTGACTTTC.

This clonotype was detected many times. V gene TRBV7-8 combines with J gene TRBJ1-1, with D hard to call. The germline V gene encodes CDR1 SGHVS and CDR2 FQNEAQ. V was clipped by 1 base and J by 2 bases, with 11 bases between them. This CDR3 contains 15 residues. CDR3 region: CASSLDIRINTEAFF. CDR3 DNA: TGTGCCAGCAGCTTAGATATCAGAATAAACACTGAAGCTTTCTTT.

The rearrangement uses TRBV24-1 and TRBJ2-2; 10 bases are a match to TRBD1. The germline gives CDR1 KGHDR, CDR2 SFDVKD. The CDR3 consists of 16 residues. V gave up 5 bases and J gave up 4 bases; unmatched junction bases: 6. In DNA, the CDR3 is TGTGCCACCAGTGTGTCCGGACAGGGGGTCACCGGGGAGCTGTTTTTT. Encoded protein: CATSVSGQGVTGELFF.